This is a list of T cell receptor beta chains from one sample in a study of blood T cells in healthy people across ages. TCRdb used MiXCR to reprocess the 5' RACE reads, holding one entry per CDR3 protein. This sample carries 800,000 to 950,000 distinct CDR3 sequences, 25% to 35% of them seen once, and the ten largest clones take roughly a tenth. These data were also filed under a second study, of T cells of mothers and their children.

The sequencing sample was made of blood. These receptor sequences come from a woman between 35 and 50 years old in good health. Both conserved end residues are part of each CDR3. Each record gives: clone size, J gene, D gene, CDR3 length, V gene, CDR3 protein, CDR3 DNA. The D gene is left open where the match is weak. The size field is filled for only some rows; it gives once, few, many or a size class.

>few|TRBJ1-5|NA|16|TRBV6-2/TRBV6-3
CASRPPGGTPNQPQHF
TGTGCCAGCAGACCCCCGGGAGGGACACCAAATCAGCCCCAGCATTTT
>NA|TRBJ2-7|NA|15|TRBV28
CASSLMQGGLYEQYF
TGTGCCAGCAGTTTAATGCAGGGTGGGTTGTACGAGCAGTACTTC
>many|TRBJ2-3|NA|13|TRBV7-2
CASSLVAADTQYF
TGTGCCAGCAGCTTAGTAGCGGCAGATACGCAGTATTTT
>NA|TRBJ2-7|TRBD1|14|TRBV30
CAWADGTGDYEQYF
TGTGCCTGGGCGGACGGGACAGGGGACTACGAGCAGTACTTC
>few|TRBJ1-2|TRBD1|14|TRBV7-9
CASGQQQGFYGYTF
TGTGCCAGCGGCCAACAACAGGGGTTCTATGGCTACACCTTC
>many|TRBJ1-2|TRBD1|14|TRBV29-1
CSVANDRAPYGYTF
TGCAGCGTAGCCAACGACAGGGCCCCGTATGGCTACACCTTC
>NA|TRBJ2-2|TRBD1|15|TRBV18
CASGDRGPIGGELFF
TGTGCCAGCGGGGACAGGGGGCCGATCGGCGGGGAGCTGTTTTTT
>few|TRBJ1-2|NA|11|TRBV7-2
CASSLGVFDTF
TGTGCCAGCAGCTTAGGGGTTTTCGACACCTTC
>NA|TRBJ1-1|NA|15|TRBV18
CASSPKTDLNTEAFF
TGTGCCAGCTCACCCAAGACTGACTTAAACACTGAAGCTTTCTTT
>NA|TRBJ1-5|TRBD1|16|TRBV20-1
CSARDYGQGAAQPQHF
TGCAGTGCTAGAGATTACGGACAGGGGGCCGCTCAGCCCCAGCATTTT
>NA|TRBJ2-3|NA|11|TRBV12-3/TRBV12-4
CAVIRGDTQYF
TGTGCCGTTATCAGGGGAGATACGCAGTATTTT
>NA|TRBJ2-1|NA|16|TRBV10-3
CAISQGGRGSYNEQFF
TGTGCCATCAGTCAAGGGGGTCGTGGGTCCTACAATGAGCAGTTCTTC
>NA|TRBJ2-5|NA|15|TRBV4-2
CASSQGTGEGETQYF
TGTGCCAGCAGCCAGGGTACAGGGGAGGGAGAGACCCAGTACTTC